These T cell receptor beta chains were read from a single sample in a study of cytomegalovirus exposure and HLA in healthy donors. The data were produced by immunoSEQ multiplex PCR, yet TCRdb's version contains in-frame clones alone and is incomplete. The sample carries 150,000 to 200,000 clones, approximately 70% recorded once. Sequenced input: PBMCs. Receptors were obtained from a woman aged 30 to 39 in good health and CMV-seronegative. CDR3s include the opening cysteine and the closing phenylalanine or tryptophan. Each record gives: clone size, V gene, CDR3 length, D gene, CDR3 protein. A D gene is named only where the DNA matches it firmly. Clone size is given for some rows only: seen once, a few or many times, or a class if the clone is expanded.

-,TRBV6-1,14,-,CASSGGGRNQPQHF
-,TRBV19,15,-,CASRVYDWSNQPQHF
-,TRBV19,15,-,CASSMGTRGGNEQFF
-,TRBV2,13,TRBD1,CASGTVMFQPQHF
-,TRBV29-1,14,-,CSVEQGRANTEAFF
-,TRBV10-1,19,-,CASSECTPQRGPLRVAQYF
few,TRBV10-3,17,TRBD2,CAISDRGTSGTTDTQYF
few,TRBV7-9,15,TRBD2,CASSPRGGPTDTQYF
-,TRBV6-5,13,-,CASSSRRGYGYTF
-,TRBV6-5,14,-,CASSWVRHTDTQYF
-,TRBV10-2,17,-,CASSETTGSALREKLFF
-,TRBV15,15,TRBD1,CATSPRTGGFHEQYF
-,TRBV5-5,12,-,CASSPEREPQHF
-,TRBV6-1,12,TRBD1,CASSPRDRVAFF
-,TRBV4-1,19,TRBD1,CASSQAARGRLWNTGELFF
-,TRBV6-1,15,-,CASSEWNDNYNEQFF
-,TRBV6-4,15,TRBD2,CASSESAGGYNEQFF
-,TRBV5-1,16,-,CASSSEGGPNYYGYTF
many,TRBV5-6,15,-,CASSLDVRVDYGYTF
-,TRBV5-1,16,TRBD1,CASRPSGQGINEKLFF
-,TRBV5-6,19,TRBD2,CASSQTSGRALIYYNEQFF
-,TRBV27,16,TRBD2,CASSLLFGGTSHEQYF
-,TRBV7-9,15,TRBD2,CASTPGLAGGDEQFF
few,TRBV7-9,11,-,CASRIYNEAFF
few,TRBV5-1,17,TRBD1,CASSTSTGGVANEKLFF
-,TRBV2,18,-,CASSGSSVLGAIKFQAFF
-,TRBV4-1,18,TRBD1,CASSQGGLVGTGFRGYTF
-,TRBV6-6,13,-,CASGGGPGNTIYF
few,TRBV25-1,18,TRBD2,CASSEWFITSGAGVEQFF